The sequence of this TCR beta chain was determined in a study of blood T cell repertoires in COVID-19. Whole-study context: Acute and convalescent COVID-19 specimens originated in the United States, Italy and Spain.

Clones were read by immunoSEQ multiplex PCR, and TCRdb kept only the in-frame ones, dropping some. The sample lists roughly 68,000 clones, roughly three quarters occurring once. The sample comprised peripheral blood. The TCR comes from a human donor in a cohort sampled during active COVID-19.

The CDR3 nucleotides read TGTGCCAGCCATCGGAGAATCACAGATACGCAGTATTTT. It yields the protein CASHRRITDTQYF. V usage is TRBV6-5 and J usage is TRBJ2-3; D unresolved. With 8 bases removed from V and 2 bases from J, the gap between germline ends came to 11 bases. The CDR3 is 13 residues long. CDR1 and CDR2 (germline): MNHEY, SVGAGI.